This passage covers 19 T cell receptor beta chains from one sample sequenced in a study of blood T cell repertoires in COVID-19. Method: immunoSEQ multiplex PCR; TCRdb's copy keeps in-frame clones and lacks some. The profile shows approximately 110,000 clones, about 82% of them singletons. Sequenced material: peripheral blood. These receptors were taken from a human donor in a cohort sampled during active COVID-19.

This chain uses TRBV7-2 with TRBJ1-5; 9 bases align to TRBD1. The V and J ends lost 5 bases and 7 bases, in that order; junction bases with no gene match: 15. Germline CDR1 reads SGHTA; CDR2 reads FQGNSA. CDR3 length: 17 residues. This chain's CDR3 is CASSTRPGQGSGQPQHF. In nucleotides, the CDR3 is TGTGCCAGCAGCACCCGACCGGGACAGGGAAGTGGGCAGCCCCAGCATTTT. Together with reference TRBV7-2 and TRBJ1-5, the CDR3 gives the full variable domain: GAGVSQSPSNKVTEKGKDVELRCDPISGHTALYWYRQSLGQGLEFLIYFQGNSAPDKSGLPSDRFSAERTGGSVSTLTIQRTQQEDSAVYLCASSTRPGQGSGQPQHFGDGTRLSIL.

This chain connects TRBV10-2 to TRBJ2-1; 9 bases are shared with TRBD2. The junction had 5 bases not matched to a gene; V was cut back by 6 bases and J by 5 bases. Germline V lookup: CDR1 WSHSY, CDR2 SAAADI. The CDR3 extends over 14 amino acids. CDR3 loop: CASSLAGRDNEQFF. CDR3 in DNA: TGCGCCAGCAGCCTAGCGGGAAGGGACAATGAGCAGTTCTTC.

This chain connects TRBV24-1 to TRBJ2-3; the match to TRBD1 covers 8 bases. This CDR3 is 15 amino acids long. Germline CDR1 KGHDR, CDR2 SFDVKD. The ends lost 4 bases at V and 3 bases at J; junction bases unmatched: 5. The CDR3 loop is CATSDRTGLTDTQYF. In DNA, the CDR3 is TGTGCCACCAGTGACAGGACAGGGTTAACAGATACGCAGTATTTT.

The V call is TRBV5-1, the J call TRBJ2-2; the match to TRBD2 covers 12 bases. With V trimmed by 4 bases and J by 1 base, 2 bases remained unmatched. Germline CDR1 SGHRS, CDR2 YFSETQ. The CDR3 is made up of 16 amino acids. The CDR3 nucleotides read TGCGCCAGCAGCGTGACTAGCGGGGGGAACACCGGGGAGCTGTTTTTT. This encodes CASSVTSGGNTGELFF.

The rearrangement joins TRBV30 to TRBJ1-2, with a tentative D call TRBD1 (6 bases). Trimming took 1 base from V and 4 from J, leaving 7 bases between them. Germline CDR1 and CDR2: GTSNPN and SVGIG (reference sequence). This CDR3 region has 12 residues. The CDR3 nucleotides read TGTGCCTGGAGTGGACAGGCCTATGGCTACACCTTC. It translates to CAWSGQAYGYTF.

This clone was picked up one time. The chain combines TRBV19 with TRBJ1-4; D ambiguous. The CDR3 has 15 amino acids. Trimming left V 0 bases short and J 9 bases short, with 14 bases between. Germline CDR1 is LNHDA and CDR2 is SQIVND (reference sequence). The CDR3 loop reads CASSIDHLRVKKLFF. CDR3 coding DNA: TGTGCCAGTAGTATAGATCACCTGAGGGTCAAAAAACTGTTTTTT. Looking up the rest from reference TRBV19 and TRBJ1-4 gives the full variable domain: DGGITQSPKYLFRKEGQNVTLSCEQNLNHDAMYWYRQDPGQGLRLIYYSQIVNDFQKGDIAEGYSVSREKKESFPLTVTSAQKNPTAFYLCASSIDHLRVKKLFFGSGTQLSVL.

Here the CDR3 reads CASSLITVGLSHEQFF. In DNA, the CDR3 is TGTGCCAGCAGCCTCATAACCGTGGGACTTAGCCATGAGCAGTTCTTC. The V gene is TRBV11-2, the J gene TRBJ2-1; D is possibly TRBD2 (6 bases). The CDR3 is 16 amino acids. CDR1 SGHAT and CDR2 FQNNGV come from the germline V gene. V lost 5 bases and J 8 bases, leaving 22 bases between the germline ends.

The chain has TRBV10-2 and TRBJ2-7; the match to TRBD2 covers 12 bases. CDR3 size: 15 residues. CDR1 is WSHSY and CDR2 is SAAADI in the germline V gene. Unmatched junction bases numbered 4, after V lost 7 bases and J lost 0 bases. Here the CDR3 DNA reads TGCGCCAGCATCGAGACTAGCGGGAGCTCCTACGAGCAGTACTTC. Protein product: CASIETSGSSYEQYF.

The chain has TRBV5-4 and TRBJ2-1; 8 positions match TRBD2. With 4 bases clipped from V and 0 bases from J, the junction kept 3 bases outside the gene matches. Germline lookup yields CDR1 SGHNT and CDR2 YYREEE (reference sequence). The CDR3 extends over 15 amino acids. The CDR3 protein is CASSTSGSSYNEQFF. The DNA of the CDR3 is TGTGCCAGCAGCACCAGCGGGAGCTCCTACAATGAGCAGTTCTTC.

The chain recombines TRBV28 with TRBJ1-2, with TRBD1 identical over 11 bases. The CDR3 extends over 14 amino acids. V lost 6 bases and J lost 4; bases outside the gene matches: 4. Germline CDR1 reads MDHEN; CDR2 reads SYDVKM. In nucleotides, the CDR3 is TGTGCCAGCAGGGACAGGGGGCGCAGCTATGGCTACACCTTC. Translating it yields CASRDRGRSYGYTF.

The chain couples TRBV12-5 to TRBJ1-1, with D uncertain. V lost 1 base, J lost 1 base, and 7 bases lay in between. Per the germline V gene, CDR1 is LGHNT and CDR2 is FRNRAP. The CDR3 runs 14 residues. CDR3 sequence (DNA): TGTGCTAGTGGTTTGGGTCAGTCGAACACTGAAGCTTTCTTT. Translated, it gives CASGLGQSNTEAFF.

The V call is TRBV3-1 (or the pseudogene TRBV3-2), the J call TRBJ2-5; D possibly corresponds to TRBD2 (5 bases). CDR1 is LGHDT, CDR2 YNNKEL, per germline (reference sequence). V lost 6 bases to trimming and J lost 7 bases, with 9 bases between them. The CDR3 is 11 residues long. CDR3 nucleotides: TGTGCCAGCAGGGAGGAGTCGACCCAGTACTTC. Encoded protein: CASREESTQYF.

The chain links TRBV19 to TRBJ2-3; TRBD2 agrees at 7 bases. V lost 5 bases to trimming and J lost 8 bases; unmatched junction nucleotides: 10. The CDR3 totals 14 residues. CDR1 LNHDA and CDR2 SQIVND come from the germline V gene (reference sequence). The CDR3 here is CASSSSGYLGTQYF. CDR3 coding DNA: TGTGCCAGTAGTTCTAGCGGATACTTGGGTACGCAGTATTTT.

V gene TRBV19 combines with J gene TRBJ2-3, with D possibly TRBD1 on 5 matching bases. The V and J ends lost 6 bases and 5 bases respectively, with 24 bases between them. Germline V CDR1 and CDR2: LNHDA, SQIVND (reference sequence). CDR3 length: 17 amino acids. CDR3 protein: CASSQSSLGRGEDTQYF. The CDR3 DNA sequence: TGTGCCAGTAGCCAATCGTCACTCGGTAGGGGTGAAGATACGCAGTATTTT.

V gene TRBV2 combines with J gene TRBJ2-1, with D uncertain. Per the germline V gene, CDR1 is SNHLY and CDR2 is FYNNEI. This CDR3 has 11 residues. V lost 6 bases and J lost 8, with 8 bases in between. CDR3 in amino acids: CASRKPDEQFF. In nucleotides, the CDR3 is TGTGCCAGCAGAAAGCCCGATGAGCAGTTCTTC.

This sequence joins TRBV9 and TRBJ2-5; TRBD2 matches at 14 bases. V lost 3 bases to trimming and J lost 4 bases; unmatched junction nucleotides: 2. CDR1 and CDR2 from the germline V gene are SGDLS and YYNGEE. The CDR3 has 15 amino acids. The CDR3 is CASSGGLAGVETQYF. In DNA form, the CDR3 reads TGTGCCAGCAGCGGGGGACTAGCGGGAGTAGAGACCCAGTACTTC.

The chain carries TRBV5-1 and TRBJ2-7, with 7 bases identical to TRBD1. The germline gives CDR1 SGHRS, CDR2 YFSETQ. With V trimmed by 4 bases and J by 1 base, 5 bases remained unmatched. The CDR3 loop spans 14 amino acids. The CDR3 spells CASSQLDRSYEQYF. The CDR3 bases are TGCGCCAGCAGCCAATTGGACAGGTCCTACGAGCAGTACTTC.

The chain couples TRBV28 to TRBJ1-1; a possible D gene is TRBD1 (6 bases). Trimming took 6 bases from V and 11 from J, leaving 19 bases between them. This CDR3 has 13 amino acids. Germline assignment: CDR1 MDHEN and CDR2 SYDVKM. For the CDR3, the DNA is TGTGCCAGCAGGCGGGGGACACAGGTTGGGGCTTTCTTT. Translated, it gives CASRRGTQVGAFF.

The CDR3 loop reads CASRDSSGNTIYF. The DNA for the CDR3 is TGTGCCAGCAGAGATAGCTCTGGAAACACCATATATTTT. The chain carries TRBV28 and TRBJ1-3; D gene uncertain. The CDR3 has 13 amino acids. Germline CDR1 and CDR2: MDHEN and SYDVKM. Trimming removed 6 bases from V and 0 bases from J, with 6 bases in between.